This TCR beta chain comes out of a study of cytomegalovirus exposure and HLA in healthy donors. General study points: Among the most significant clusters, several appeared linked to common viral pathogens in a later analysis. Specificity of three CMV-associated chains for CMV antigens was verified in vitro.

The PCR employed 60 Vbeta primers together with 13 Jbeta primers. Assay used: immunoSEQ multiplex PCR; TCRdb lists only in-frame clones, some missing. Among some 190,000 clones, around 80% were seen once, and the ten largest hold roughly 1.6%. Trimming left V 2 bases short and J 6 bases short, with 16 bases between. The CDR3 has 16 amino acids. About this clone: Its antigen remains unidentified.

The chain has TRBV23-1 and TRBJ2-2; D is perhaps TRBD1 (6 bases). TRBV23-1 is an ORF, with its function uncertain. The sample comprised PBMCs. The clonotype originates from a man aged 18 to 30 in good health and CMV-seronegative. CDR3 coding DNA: TGCGCCAGCAGTCAACCGAATACACAGGGTCCCGGGGAGCTGTTTTTT. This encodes CASSQPNTQGPGELFF.